This passage covers 6 T cell receptor beta chains from one sample sequenced in a study of blood T cell repertoires in COVID-19. The data were produced by immunoSEQ multiplex PCR, yet TCRdb's version contains in-frame clones alone and is incomplete. The sample holds roughly 110,000 clones, around 80% seen once. Sequenced sample: peripheral blood. Receptor source: an elderly man with COVID-19, enrolled during active disease.

The chain recombines TRBV7-8 with TRBJ1-3; the D gene is possibly TRBD1 (5 bases). Trimming removed 2 bases at V and 5 bases at J, with 10 bases between. The germline gives CDR1 SGHVS, CDR2 FQNEAQ. The CDR3 extends over 14 amino acids. CDR3 sequence (DNA): TGTGCCAGCAGCTTAACCCCGGACAGAAACACCATATATTTT. This translates into CASSLTPDRNTIYF.

This chain joins TRBV19 and TRBJ1-1, with 9 nucleotides matching TRBD1. The CDR3 spans 15 residues. The V segment lost 3 bases and the J segment 1 base; nucleotides outside the gene matches: 3. Germline V gene data show CDR1 as LNHDA and CDR2 as SQIVND (reference sequence). CDR3 residues: CASSMGQGQNTEAFF. In nucleotides, the CDR3 is TGTGCCAGTAGTATGGGACAGGGCCAGAACACTGAAGCTTTCTTT.

The CDR3 DNA sequence: TGTGCCAGCAGCGCCCCCGGGGGGGAGACCCAGTACTTC. It codes for CASSAPGGETQYF. The genes are TRBV18 and TRBJ2-5; 7 bases agree with TRBD2. Trimming cost V 8 bases and J 5 bases; bases outside gene matches: 8. This CDR3 spans 13 amino acids. Germline V CDR1 and CDR2: KGHSH, LQKENI.

The chain joins TRBV23-1 to TRBJ2-3; 9 nucleotides agree with TRBD1. TRBV23-1 is recorded as an ORF, its role being uncertain. The V and J ends lost 7 bases and 6 bases, in that order; junction bases with no gene match: 29. The CDR3 spans 21 residues. In nucleotides, the CDR3 is TGCGCCAGCACCCTCCCGAAGCGGGACAGGGTCCTCAGGGGAAAAATGGATACGCAGTATTTT. This translates into CASTLPKRDRVLRGKMDTQYF.

This chain connects TRBV6-1 to TRBJ2-7; 13 nucleotides line up with TRBD2. CDR1 and CDR2 from the germline V gene are MNHNS and SASEGT. CDR3 length: 19 amino acids. The trim removed 0 bases at V and 2 bases at J, leaving 10 bases unmatched. In DNA form, the CDR3 reads TGTGCCAGCAGTGAAGCACTGCGGACTAGCGGGAGCGCAACCTACGAGCAGTACTTC. Protein: CASSEALRTSGSATYEQYF.

V is TRBV4-2 and J is TRBJ1-2, with D possibly matching TRBD1 (6 bases). V gave up 4 bases and J gave up 8 bases, with 20 bases separating them. Looked up from germline, CDR1 is LGHNA and CDR2 is YNFKEQ. The CDR3 loop spans 15 amino acids. For the CDR3, the DNA is TGTGCCAGCAGCCCCCGGGACACCTCCCAGGGGGGCTACACCTTC. It codes for CASSPRDTSQGGYTF.